This T cell receptor (beta chain) was documented in a study of blood T cell repertoires in COVID-19. Participants spanned ages about 18 to 90 years and resided in roughly 22 US areas. Under the authors' procedure: Researchers report that nucleated cell counts were estimated from reference gene primer amplification. The method was immunoSEQ multiplex PCR; TCRdb's version includes in-frame clones alone and lacks a portion of them. Clonal size and the V and J genes are those of that table, whereas D and trimming came from the DNA. The sample has fewer than 350,000 clones; roughly 93% are singletons. The CDR3 has 17 residues. V was cut by 0 bases and J by 0 bases, with 14 bases left in between. Germline CDR1 reads SGHRS; CDR2 reads YFSETQ.

The rearrangement uses TRBV5-1 and TRBJ2-3, with D possibly matching TRBD2 (6 bases). The sample comprised PBMCs or T cells enriched from blood (not recorded which). This clonotype was obtained from a woman aged 40 to 49 with acute COVID-19. The CDR3 here is CASSLGVGGVSTDTQYF. As DNA, the CDR3 is TGCGCCAGCAGCTTGGGGGTTGGCGGGGTGAGCACAGATACGCAGTATTTT.